Listed below are T cell receptor beta chains from one sample, sequenced in a study of hypomethylating agent response in myelodysplastic syndrome. Produced via immunoSEQ multiplex PCR; TCRdb's table is partial and in-frame only. Here the sample spans 2,000 or so clones, 70% to 80% being singletons. Sequenced here: bone marrow, sampled before or after starting hypomethylating agent treatment for myelodysplastic syndrome (not recorded which). The receptors come from a human donor with myelodysplastic syndrome. Each CDR3 is given with its conserved first and last residue. The D gene is left open where the match is weak. Clone size is stated in some rows and not others, as once, few, many or a class when expanded.

>.|TRBJ1-3|13|.|TRBV14
CASSQASGNTIYF
TGTGCCAGCAGCCAGGCCTCTGGAAACACCATATATTTT
>.|TRBJ2-7|14|.|TRBV18
CASSPGTALDAQYF
TGTGCCAGCTCGCCCGGGACGGCTCTGGACGCGCAGTACTTC
>TRBD1|TRBJ1-2|16|.|TRBV7-6
CASSLDLTGGTYGYTF
TGTGCCAGCAGCTTAGATCTCACAGGGGGAACCTATGGCTACACCTTC
>TRBD1|TRBJ1-1|13|few|TRBV27
CASSFTGAGEAFF
TGTGCCAGCAGTTTTACAGGGGCGGGTGAAGCTTTCTTT
>.|TRBJ2-7|13|few|TRBV6-1
CASRGGLVGEQYF
TGTGCCAGCAGGGGGGGTCTAGTAGGCGAGCAGTACTTC
>.|TRBJ2-7|13|.|TRBV18
CASSPPNLYEQYF
TGTGCCAGCTCACCCCCGAACCTATACGAGCAGTACTTC
>.|TRBJ1-6|16|.|TRBV2
CASSLYRSSYNSPLHF
TGTGCCAGCAGCCTTTACAGGAGCTCCTATAATTCACCCCTCCACTTT
>TRBD2|TRBJ2-1|15|.|TRBV6-5
CASSYWRGGYNEQFF
TGTGCCAGCAGTTACTGGCGGGGGGGGTACAATGAGCAGTTCTTC
>TRBD2|TRBJ2-1|15|.|TRBV10-2
CASSGSAGGIVEQFF
TGCGCCAGCAGTGGTTCAGCGGGGGGTATTGTTGAGCAGTTCTTC
>.|TRBJ2-4|19|once|TRBV29-1
CSVEEGGRWGISAKNIQYF
TGCAGCGTTGAAGAGGGGGGTAGGTGGGGCATCTCGGCCAAAAACATTCAGTACTTC
>TRBD2|TRBJ2-2|17|.|TRBV19
CASSISSGGEWVGELFF
TGTGCCAGTAGTATCTCCTCCGGGGGGGAGTGGGTCGGGGAGCTGTTTTTT
>TRBD2|TRBJ2-1|15|.|TRBV14
CASSPTSGGGNEQFF
TGTGCCAGCAGCCCGACTAGCGGGGGAGGGAATGAGCAGTTCTTC
>.|TRBJ2-3|14|.|TRBV19
CASSLAASTDTQYF
TGTGCCAGTAGTTTGGCCGCCAGCACAGATACGCAGTATTTT
>TRBD1|TRBJ1-2|12|.|TRBV2
CASRETGEGYTF
TGTGCCAGCAGGGAAACAGGGGAAGGCTACACCTTC
>.|TRBJ1-6|13|.|TRBV5-6
CASRGSGFSPLHF
TGTGCCAGCAGGGGTTCCGGGTTTTCACCCCTCCACTTT
>.|TRBJ1-2|13|.|TRBV5-6
CASSLAPDYGYTF
TGTGCCAGCAGCTTGGCCCCTGACTATGGCTACACCTTC
>TRBD2|TRBJ2-2|17|once|TRBV5-6
CASSLGPSGAYTGELFF
TGTGCCAGCAGCTTGGGCCCTAGCGGGGCCTACACCGGGGAGCTGTTTTTT
>.|TRBJ1-5|16|.|TRBV2
CASRGRAPGSNQPQHF
TGTGCCAGCAGAGGGAGGGCCCCAGGGAGCAATCAGCCCCAGCATTTT
>TRBD2|TRBJ2-1|15|.|TRBV6-4
CASSAAGGQYNEQFF
TGTGCCAGCAGTGCTGCGGGGGGCCAGTACAATGAGCAGTTCTTC
>TRBD1|TRBJ2-7|17|large|TRBV4-1
CASSQWVTGTGEDEQYF
TGCGCCAGCAGCCAATGGGTTACCGGGACAGGGGAGGACGAGCAGTACTTC
>TRBD1|TRBJ1-5|14|.|TRBV2
CASRDRQGLQPQHF
TGTGCCAGCAGGGACCGACAGGGTTTGCAGCCCCAGCATTTT
>.|TRBJ2-7|13|.|TRBV18
CASSPGQNYEQYF
TGTGCCAGCTCACCTGGACAGAATTACGAGCAGTACTTC
>.|TRBJ1-1|15|.|TRBV7-7
CASSPGPREDTEAFF
TGTGCTAGCAGCCCCGGGCCCCGGGAGGACACTGAAGCTTTCTTT
>.|TRBJ2-4|14|few|TRBV19
CASSVPGAGNIQYF
TGTGCCAGTAGTGTTCCGGGGGCTGGGAACATTCAGTACTTC
>.|TRBJ2-7|16|.|TRBV7-9
CASSLEDPNTGYEQYF
TGTGCCAGCAGCTTAGAGGACCCAAACACTGGCTACGAGCAGTACTTC
>TRBD1|TRBJ2-7|13|.|TRBV7-6
CASSSGTDYEQYF
TGTGCCAGCAGCTCCGGGACAGACTACGAGCAGTACTTC